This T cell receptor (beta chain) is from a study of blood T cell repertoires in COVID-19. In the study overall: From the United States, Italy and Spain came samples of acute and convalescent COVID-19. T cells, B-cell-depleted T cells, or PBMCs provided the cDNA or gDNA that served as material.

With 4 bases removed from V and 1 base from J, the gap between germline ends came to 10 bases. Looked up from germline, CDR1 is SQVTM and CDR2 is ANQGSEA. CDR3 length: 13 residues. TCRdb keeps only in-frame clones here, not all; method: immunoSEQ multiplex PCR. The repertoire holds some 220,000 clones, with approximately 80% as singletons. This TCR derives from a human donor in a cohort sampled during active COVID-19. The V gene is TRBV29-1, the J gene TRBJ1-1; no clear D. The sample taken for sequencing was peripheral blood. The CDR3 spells CSVGAGQNTEAFF. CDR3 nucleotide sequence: TGCAGCGTTGGGGCGGGCCAGAACACTGAAGCTTTCTTT.